The 11 T cell receptor beta chains below were found in one sample sequenced in a study of T cells after yellow fever vaccination. TCRdb analysed the 5' RACE reads with MiXCR anew, one entry per CDR3 protein. The profile shows about 240,000 distinct CDR3 sequences, 6.9% of them singletons. Sequencing used CD4+ T cells sorted from PBMCs, obtained 15 days after the yellow fever booster vaccination. The receptors stem from a young man who received the YFV17D yellow fever vaccine.

The V call is TRBV9, the J call TRBJ1-5; D might be TRBD1 (5 bases). Germline assignment: CDR1 SGDLS and CDR2 YYNGEE. The V and J ends lost 4 bases and 7 bases respectively, with 15 bases between them. The CDR3 loop spans 14 amino acids. CDR3 sequence (DNA): TGTGCCAGCAGCCCAAGCGGGGGACGCCAGCCCCAGCATTTT. Amino acid sequence: CASSPSGGRQPQHF. Using reference TRBV9 and TRBJ1-5 for the parts outside the CDR3, the full variable domain is DSGVTQTPKHLITATGQRVTLRCSPRSGDLSVYWYQQSLDQGLQFLIQYYNGEERAKGNILERFSAQQFPDLHSELNLSSLELGDSALYFCASSPSGGRQPQHFGDGTRLSIL.

Only a few counts were recorded for this clonotype. V gene TRBV7-8 combines with J gene TRBJ2-7; D is unclear. Trimming took 4 bases from V and 2 from J, leaving 15 bases between them. CDR1 is SGHVS and CDR2 is FQNEAQ in the germline V gene. The CDR3 consists of 15 residues. The DNA of the CDR3 is TGTGCCAGCAGCTCCTTCGGGTCCCGCACCTACGAGCAGTACTTC. Protein product: CASSSFGSRTYEQYF.

This clonotype was observed a few times. The chain is built from TRBV20-1 and TRBJ1-1, with 8 bases fitting TRBD1. The CDR3 is 14 amino acids. Losses at the gene ends were 4 bases for V and 3 bases for J; bases not matched to a gene: 7. Germline-derived CDR1 and CDR2 are DFQATT and SNEGSKA (reference sequence). The CDR3 DNA follows: TGCAGTGCTAACCAACAGGGGGGGGACACTGAAGCTTTCTTT. Protein sequence: CSANQQGGDTEAFF.

This clonotype was counted between two and nine times. This sequence joins TRBV18 and TRBJ1-1, with D maybe TRBD1 (5 bases). CDR3 size: 17 residues. From germline, CDR1 is KGHSH and CDR2 LQKENI. The ends were cut back, 0 bases at V and 1 base at J, with 15 bases in the middle. The CDR3 DNA follows: TGTGCCAGCTCACCACCGGGACGGGTTGGGGAGAACACTGAAGCTTTCTTT. This translates into CASSPPGRVGENTEAFF.

This sequence joins TRBV24-1 and TRBJ2-7; 10 bases agree with TRBD1. Trimming at V came to 7 bases and at J to 11 bases, leaving 10 bases not matched to a gene. This CDR3 spans 13 amino acids. In germline, CDR1 is KGHDR, CDR2 SFDVKD. CDR3 coding DNA: TGTGCCACCAGATCGGGACAGGGGAGCCCAGAGTACTTC. Translated, it gives CATRSGQGSPEYF.

There are many counts of this clonotype. J is TRBJ1-5 and V is TRBV28; 8 bases agree with TRBD1. Germline assignment: CDR1 MDHEN and CDR2 SYDVKM. The CDR3 runs to 16 residues. Trimming cost V 6 bases and J 1 base; bases outside gene matches: 8. This chain's CDR3 is CASRNPGQGSNQPQHF. DNA for the CDR3: TGTGCCAGCAGGAATCCTGGACAGGGAAGCAATCAGCCCCAGCATTTT.

In this sample, this clonotype turned up a few times. The chain carries TRBV29-1 and TRBJ1-1, with D tentatively TRBD1 (5 bases). The germline gives CDR1 SQVTM, CDR2 ANQGSEA. The CDR3 is made up of 13 amino acids. V was clipped by 8 bases and J by 4 bases, with 17 bases between them. This CDR3 is CSSQEGSGTEAFF. The CDR3 nucleotides are TGCAGCTCCCAAGAGGGGAGTGGCACTGAAGCTTTCTTT.

The chain is built from TRBV3-1 and TRBJ2-7; 8 positions match TRBD1. CDR1 and CDR2 (germline): LGHDT, YNNKEL (reference sequence). V gave up 1 base and J gave up 6 bases; unmatched junction bases: 32. The CDR3 totals 23 residues. CDR3 in amino acids: CASSQAKKEGTGRQGMNFGEQYF. The CDR3 coding sequence is TGTGCCAGCAGCCAAGCCAAGAAAGAGGGGACAGGACGACAGGGGATGAACTTTGGCGAGCAGTACTTC.

The chain recombines TRBV12-3 or TRBV12-4 with TRBJ2-7; 8 bases agree with TRBD1. The CDR3 runs to 13 residues. Germline trimming cut 8 bases from V and 5 bases from J; bases unmatched to any gene: 8. CDR3 coding DNA: TGTGCCAGCGAAGGACAGGGAAACCACGAGCAGTACTTC. Translation gives CASEGQGNHEQYF.

There are many counts of this clonotype. The V and J genes are TRBV7-2 and TRBJ2-7; no clear D. The CDR3 is made up of 13 amino acids. Germline V gene lookup returns CDR1 SGHTA and CDR2 FQGNSA. Trimming cost V 4 bases and J 5 bases, with 12 bases left between them. CDR3 sequence reads: CASSSSRADEQYF. The CDR3 DNA follows: TGTGCCAGCAGCTCAAGCCGGGCAGACGAGCAGTACTTC.

In this sample, this clonotype turned up many times. The V call is TRBV5-1, the J call TRBJ1-1; 8 positions match TRBD1. There are 16 residues in the CDR3. The ends lost 4 bases at V and 4 bases at J; junction bases unmatched: 12. Germline values: CDR1 SGHRS, CDR2 YFSETQ. The DNA for the CDR3 is TGCGCCAGCAGCCTCCAGGGACAGGCGATAAGCACTGAAGCTTTCTTT. Translation: CASSLQGQAISTEAFF.